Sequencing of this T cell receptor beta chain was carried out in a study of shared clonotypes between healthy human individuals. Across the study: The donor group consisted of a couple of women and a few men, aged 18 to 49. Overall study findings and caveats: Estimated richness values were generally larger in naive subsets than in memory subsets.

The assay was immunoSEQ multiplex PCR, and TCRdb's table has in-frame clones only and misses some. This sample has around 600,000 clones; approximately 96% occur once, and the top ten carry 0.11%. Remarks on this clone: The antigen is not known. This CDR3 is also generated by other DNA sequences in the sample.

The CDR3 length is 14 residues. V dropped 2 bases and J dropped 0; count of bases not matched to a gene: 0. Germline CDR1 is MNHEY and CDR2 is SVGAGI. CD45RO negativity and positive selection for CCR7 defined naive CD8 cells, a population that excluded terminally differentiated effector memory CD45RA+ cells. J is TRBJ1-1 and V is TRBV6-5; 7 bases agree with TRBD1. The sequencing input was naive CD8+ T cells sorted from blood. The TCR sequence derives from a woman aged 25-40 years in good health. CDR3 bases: TGTGCCAGCAGTTACGGGACAGTGAACACTGAAGCTTTCTTT. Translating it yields CASSYGTVNTEAFF.